A selection of T cell receptor beta chains follows, all from one sample in a study of glioma-infiltrating T cells after dendritic cell vaccination. Data came from immunoSEQ multiplex PCR; TCRdb stores just in-frame clones and leaves some out. Altogether around 60,000 clones are present, roughly 86% being singletons, with the ten largest covering roughly 10%. The specimen comprised blood, sampled after dendritic cell vaccination. Source of these receptors: a human donor with glioblastoma. CDR3s include the opening cysteine and the closing phenylalanine or tryptophan. A D gene is named only where the DNA matches it firmly.

V	J	D	length	CDR3
TRBV19	TRBJ1-1	TRBD1	17	CASSRENRGTLNTEAFF
TRBV27	TRBJ2-7	TRBD1	15	CASTLLGQGLDEQYF
TRBV7-2	TRBJ2-3	NA	18	CASSLLPLAGERADTQYF
TRBV19	TRBJ1-1	NA	12	CASRGGNTEAFF
TRBV5-1	TRBJ2-5	TRBD1	14	CASSLTGGVETQYF
TRBV11-2	TRBJ1-2	TRBD1	16	CASSYLRGQSDYGYTF
TRBV7-9	TRBJ1-4	TRBD1	14	CASSLDRGLEKLFF
TRBV5-1	TRBJ1-3	TRBD1	14	CASSSQGGGNTIYF
TRBV7-9	TRBJ1-3	TRBD1	15	CASSLADRAGNTIYF
TRBV9	TRBJ1-2	TRBD1	15	CASSPQQGAPTGYTF
TRBV29-1	TRBJ2-3	NA	13	CSVGGAQGDTQYF
TRBV7-9	TRBJ1-2	TRBD1	13	CASSLGTGNGYTF
TRBV4-2	TRBJ1-6	TRBD1	17	CASSQANRGAYNSPLHF
TRBV28	TRBJ1-2	NA	15	CASSPNTFSGSGYTF
TRBV2	TRBJ2-3	TRBD2	15	CASRGLAASTDTQYF
TRBV7-3	TRBJ2-1	TRBD2	14	CASSFGGSGNEQFF
TRBV7-6	TRBJ2-5	TRBD2	15	CASSGAGGIGETQYF
TRBV9	TRBJ2-5	TRBD2	14	CASSVSGGVETQYF
TRBV28	TRBJ1-2	TRBD1	16	CASSLSGQGRNYGYTF
TRBV18	TRBJ1-1	NA	13	CASSPILNTEAFF
TRBV9	TRBJ2-5	TRBD2	16	CASSVVGRGGQETQYF
TRBV6-5	TRBJ1-4	NA	15	CASRGLGGSNEKLFF
TRBV5-1	TRBJ1-1	NA	13	CASRPDSNTEAFF
TRBV7-2	TRBJ2-7	TRBD2	15	CASSLAGGTSYEQYF
TRBV9	TRBJ2-3	TRBD2	15	CASSQSGTRGDTQYF
TRBV7-3	TRBJ1-2	TRBD1	14	CASSLGGTGYGYTF
TRBV19	TRBJ2-1	TRBD2	15	CASSMTSGSYNEQFF
TRBV9	TRBJ1-5	NA	17	CASSPEEGGISNQPQHF
TRBV15	TRBJ2-5	NA	16	CATSSGRGGLKETQYF
TRBV6-6	TRBJ1-2	NA	15	CASSYLQEFNYGYTF
TRBV2	TRBJ1-1	NA	14	CASTRTGSETEAFF
TRBV5-1	TRBJ2-5	TRBD2	16	CASRSGTSGEGETQYF
TRBV18	TRBJ1-5	NA	16	CASSPVPGASNQPQHF
TRBV11-3	TRBJ2-4	NA	12	CASSQGQNIQYF
TRBV19	TRBJ2-7	TRBD1	17	CASSTLEGQGARHEQYF
TRBV11-3	TRBJ1-2	TRBD1	15	CASSASQGGSGGYTF
TRBV10-2	TRBJ1-2	TRBD1	13	CASSEPGGNGYTF
TRBV6-5	TRBJ1-2	NA	12	CASARANYGYTF
TRBV5-4	TRBJ2-4	TRBD1	15	CASSPGQGAKNIQYF
TRBV6-5	TRBJ2-7	TRBD1	11	CASRRWDSWYF